This TCR beta chain comes out of a study of blood T cell repertoires in COVID-19. Overall study context: Samples representing acute and convalescent COVID-19 were sourced from the United States, Italy and Spain. T cells, B-cell-depleted T cells, or PBMCs provided the cDNA or gDNA that served as material.

V was clipped by 6 bases and J by 1 base; unmatched bases: 2. The CDR3 extends over 14 amino acids. The germline gives CDR1 MNHEY, CDR2 SVGAGI. Per the original data handling: Nucleated cell number was recorded as an estimate derived from reference gene primer amplification. Only in-frame clones appear in the TCRdb table, and some are missing; sequencing was by immunoSEQ multiplex PCR. From that table come the V and J calls and clone size; the DNA was used to work out D and trimming. This table has under 300,000 clones, 65% to 90% appearing once. Source material: peripheral blood. This receptor was identified in an elderly woman with active or convalescent COVID-19. The V gene is TRBV6-5, the J gene TRBJ1-3, with 8 bases fitting TRBD1. CDR3 sequence: CASRQGGSGNTIYF. The CDR3 bases are TGTGCCAGCAGACAGGGGGGATCTGGAAACACCATATATTTT.